This TCR beta chain stems from a study of Tregs in tolerant kidney transplant recipients. Findings of the study overall: In tolerant patients, donor-specific Tregs outgrew total Tregs, suggesting antigen-driven expansion. Expanding Tregs on activated donor B cells appeared to best identify donor-specific TCRbeta clones.

In this sample, this clone turned up once. Its antigen is undetermined. Thawed PBMCs were FACS-sorted into unstimulated CD4+CD25+CD127- regulatory T cells, CD4+CD25- non-regulatory cells, CD4 and CD8 cells. Using immunoSEQ multiplex PCR, the repertoire was profiled, and TCRdb retains in-frame clones only, with some absent. The sample consists of around 70,000 clones, roughly 92% of them appearing once. Trimming took 6 bases from V and 4 from J; bases not matched to a gene: 8. Germline CDR1 and CDR2: SEHNR and FQNEAQ (reference sequence). This CDR3 has 14 amino acids. V gene TRBV7-9 combines with J gene TRBJ1-2, with 7 bases aligning to TRBD1. This receptor was taken from a human donor who received a combined kidney and bone marrow transplant. Sequenced material: CD8+ T cells from blood, taken before the transplant. In nucleotides, the CDR3 is TGTGCCAGCAGACCCGACAGGGAGGTCTATGGCTACACCTTC. Residues: CASRPDREVYGYTF.